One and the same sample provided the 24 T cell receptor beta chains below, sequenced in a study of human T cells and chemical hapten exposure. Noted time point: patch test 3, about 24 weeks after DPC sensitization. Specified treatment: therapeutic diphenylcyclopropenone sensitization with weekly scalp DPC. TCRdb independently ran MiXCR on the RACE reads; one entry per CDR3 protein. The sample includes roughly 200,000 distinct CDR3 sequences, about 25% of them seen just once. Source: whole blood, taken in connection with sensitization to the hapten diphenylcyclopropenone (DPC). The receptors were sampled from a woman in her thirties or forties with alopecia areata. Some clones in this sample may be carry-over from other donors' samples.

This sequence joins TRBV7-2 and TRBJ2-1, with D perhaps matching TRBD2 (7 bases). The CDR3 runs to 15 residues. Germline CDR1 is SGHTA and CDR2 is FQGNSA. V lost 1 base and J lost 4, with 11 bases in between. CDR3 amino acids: CASSLVGGAYNEQFF. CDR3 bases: TGTGCCAGCAGCTTAGTGGGGGGGGCTTACAATGAGCAGTTCTTC.

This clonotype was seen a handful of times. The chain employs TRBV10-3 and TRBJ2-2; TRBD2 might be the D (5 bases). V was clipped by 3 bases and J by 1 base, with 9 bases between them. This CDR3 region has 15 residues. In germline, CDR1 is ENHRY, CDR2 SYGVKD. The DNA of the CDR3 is TGTGCCATCAGTGAACGAGGGAGGAACACCGGGGAGCTGTTTTTT. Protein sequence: CAISERGRNTGELFF.

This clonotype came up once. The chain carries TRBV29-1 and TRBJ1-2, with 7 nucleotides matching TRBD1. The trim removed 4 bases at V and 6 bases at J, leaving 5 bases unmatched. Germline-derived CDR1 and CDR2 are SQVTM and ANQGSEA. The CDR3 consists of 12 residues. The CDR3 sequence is CSVAFGTDGYTF. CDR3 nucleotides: TGCAGCGTTGCTTTCGGGACAGATGGCTACACCTTC.

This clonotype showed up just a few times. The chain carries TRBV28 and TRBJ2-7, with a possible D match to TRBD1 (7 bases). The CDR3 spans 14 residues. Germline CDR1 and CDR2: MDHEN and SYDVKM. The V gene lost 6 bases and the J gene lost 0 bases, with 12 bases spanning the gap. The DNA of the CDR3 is TGTGCCAGCAGGTCGGGGGACAGCTCCTACGAGCAGTACTTC. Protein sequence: CASRSGDSSYEQYF.

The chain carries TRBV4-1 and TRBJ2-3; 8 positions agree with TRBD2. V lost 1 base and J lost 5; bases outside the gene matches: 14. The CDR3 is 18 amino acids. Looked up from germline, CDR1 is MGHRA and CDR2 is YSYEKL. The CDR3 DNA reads TGCGCCAGCAGCCAAGGGTTAGCGGGAATGGTCCGGATAGATACGCAGTATTTT. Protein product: CASSQGLAGMVRIDTQYF.

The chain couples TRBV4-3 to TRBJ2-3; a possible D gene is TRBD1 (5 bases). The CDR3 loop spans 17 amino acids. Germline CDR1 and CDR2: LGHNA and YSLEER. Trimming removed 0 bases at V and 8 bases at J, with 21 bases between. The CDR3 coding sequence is TGCGCCAGCAGCCAAGATGTGCCAGGGCTGTCGATCCCTACGCAGTATTTT. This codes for CASSQDVPGLSIPTQYF.

CDR3 protein: CASSLTIWNGGGYTF. In DNA form, the CDR3 reads TGCGCCAGCAGCTTGACCATATGGAATGGCGGCGGCTACACCTTC. The chain carries TRBV5-1 and TRBJ1-2, with D uncertain. The CDR3 covers 15 residues. Trimming cost V 1 base and J 8 bases, with 18 bases left between them. The germline CDR1 and CDR2 sequences are SGHRS and YFSETQ. Looking up the rest from reference TRBV5-1 and TRBJ1-2 gives the full variable domain: KAGVTQTPRYLIKTRGQQVTLSCSPISGHRSVSWYQQTPGQGLQFLFEYFSETQRNKGNFPGRFSGRQFSNSRSEMNVSTLELGDSALYLCASSLTIWNGGGYTFGSGTRLTVV.

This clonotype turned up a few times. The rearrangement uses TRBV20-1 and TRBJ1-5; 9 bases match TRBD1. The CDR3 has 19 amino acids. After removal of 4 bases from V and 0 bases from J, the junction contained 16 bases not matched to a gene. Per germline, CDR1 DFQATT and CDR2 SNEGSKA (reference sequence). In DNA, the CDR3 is TGCAGTGCTACGGGACAGGGCTCGAACCGGATTAGTAGCAATCAGCCCCAGCATTTT. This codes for CSATGQGSNRISSNQPQHF.

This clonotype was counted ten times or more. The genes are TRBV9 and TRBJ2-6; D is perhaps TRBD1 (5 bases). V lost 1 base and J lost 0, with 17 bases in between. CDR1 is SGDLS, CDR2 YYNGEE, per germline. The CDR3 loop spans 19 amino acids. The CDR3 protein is CASSVPQRGGSSGANVLTF. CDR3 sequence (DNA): TGTGCCAGCAGCGTACCCCAAAGGGGTGGAAGCTCTGGGGCCAACGTCCTGACTTTC.

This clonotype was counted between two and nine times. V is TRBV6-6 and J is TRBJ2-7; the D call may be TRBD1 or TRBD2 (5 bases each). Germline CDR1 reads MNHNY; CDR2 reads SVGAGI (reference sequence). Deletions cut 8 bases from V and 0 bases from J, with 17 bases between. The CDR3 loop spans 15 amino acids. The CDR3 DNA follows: TGTGCCAGCCGGACCGGGACGGGGAGCTCCTACGAGCAGTACTTC. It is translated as CASRTGTGSSYEQYF.

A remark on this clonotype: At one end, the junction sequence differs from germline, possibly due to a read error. Here the CDR3 reads CTSSQAAGTSYNEQFF. DNA of the CDR3: TGCACCAGCAGCCAAGCAGCCGGGACTTCATACAATGAGCAGTTCTTC. The V gene is TRBV4-3, the J gene TRBJ2-1; TRBD2 is a possible D gene (6 bases). CDR1 is LGHNA, CDR2 YSLEER, per germline. The CDR3 is 16 amino acids.

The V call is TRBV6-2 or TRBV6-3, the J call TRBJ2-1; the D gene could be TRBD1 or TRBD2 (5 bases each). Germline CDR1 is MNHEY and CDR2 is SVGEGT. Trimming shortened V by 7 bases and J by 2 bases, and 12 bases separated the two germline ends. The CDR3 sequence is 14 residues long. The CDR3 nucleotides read TGTGCCAGCACCAGCGGACAAACCTACAATGAGCAGTTCTTC. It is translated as CASTSGQTYNEQFF.

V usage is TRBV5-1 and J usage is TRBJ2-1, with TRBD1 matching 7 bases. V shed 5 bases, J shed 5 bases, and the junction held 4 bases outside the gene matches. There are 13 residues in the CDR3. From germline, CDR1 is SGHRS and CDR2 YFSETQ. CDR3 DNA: TGCGCCAGCAGTCGACAGGGAGACAATGAGCAGTTCTTC. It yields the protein CASSRQGDNEQFF. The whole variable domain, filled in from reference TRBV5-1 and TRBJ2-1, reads KAGVTQTPRYLIKTRGQQVTLSCSPISGHRSVSWYQQTPGQGLQFLFEYFSETQRNKGNFPGRFSGRQFSNSRSEMNVSTLELGDSALYLCASSRQGDNEQFFGPGTRLTVL.

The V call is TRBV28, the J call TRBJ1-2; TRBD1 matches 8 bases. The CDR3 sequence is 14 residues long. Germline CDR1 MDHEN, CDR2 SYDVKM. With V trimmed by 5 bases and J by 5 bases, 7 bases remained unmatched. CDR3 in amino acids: CASSPNRDRYGYTF. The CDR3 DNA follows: TGTGCCAGCAGTCCCAACCGGGACAGGTATGGCTACACCTTC.

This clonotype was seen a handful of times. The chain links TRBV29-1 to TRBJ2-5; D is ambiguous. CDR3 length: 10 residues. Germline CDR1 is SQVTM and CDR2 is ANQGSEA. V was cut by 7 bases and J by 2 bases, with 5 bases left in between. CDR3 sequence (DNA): TGCAGCGGCCGTCAAGAGACCCAGTACTTC. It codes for CSGRQETQYF.

The CDR3 is CASSQTEGKETQYF. The CDR3, as DNA: TGTGCCAGCAGCCAAACGGAGGGTAAAGAGACCCAGTACTTC. This chain connects TRBV12-3 or TRBV12-4 to TRBJ2-5, with D tentatively TRBD2 (6 bases). The length of the CDR3 is 14 residues. The V end lost 6 bases, the J end lost 3 bases, and 14 bases lay between the germline ends.

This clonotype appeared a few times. The chain's CDR3 is CASSQTSGVYNEQFF. The CDR3 DNA sequence: TGTGCCAGCAGCCAGACTAGCGGGGTCTACAATGAGCAGTTCTTC. This chain links TRBV6-2 or TRBV6-3 with TRBJ2-1, with 11 bases identical to TRBD2. The V segment lost 6 bases and the J segment 3 bases; nucleotides outside the gene matches: 4. The germline gives CDR1 MNHEY, CDR2 SVGEGT. This CDR3 contains 15 residues.

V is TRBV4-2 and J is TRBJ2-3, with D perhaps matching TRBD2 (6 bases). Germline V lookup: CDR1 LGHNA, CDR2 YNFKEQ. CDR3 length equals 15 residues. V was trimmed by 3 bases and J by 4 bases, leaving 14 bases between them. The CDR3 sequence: CASSQPTGVPDTQYF. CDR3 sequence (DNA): TGTGCCAGCAGCCAGCCGACGGGAGTTCCAGATACGCAGTATTTT.

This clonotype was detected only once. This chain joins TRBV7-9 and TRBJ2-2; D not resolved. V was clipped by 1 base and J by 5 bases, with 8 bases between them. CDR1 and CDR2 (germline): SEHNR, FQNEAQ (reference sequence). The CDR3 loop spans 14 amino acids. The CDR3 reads CASSLGVVTGELFF. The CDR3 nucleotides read TGTGCCAGCAGCTTAGGAGTGGTAACCGGGGAGCTGTTTTTT.

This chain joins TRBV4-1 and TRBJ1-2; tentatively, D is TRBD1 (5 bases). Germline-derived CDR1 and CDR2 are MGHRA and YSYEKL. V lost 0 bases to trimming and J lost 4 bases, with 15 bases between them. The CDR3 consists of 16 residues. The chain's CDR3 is CASSQEGLMEVYGYTF. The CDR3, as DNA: TGCGCCAGCAGCCAAGAGGGACTCATGGAAGTCTATGGCTACACCTTC.

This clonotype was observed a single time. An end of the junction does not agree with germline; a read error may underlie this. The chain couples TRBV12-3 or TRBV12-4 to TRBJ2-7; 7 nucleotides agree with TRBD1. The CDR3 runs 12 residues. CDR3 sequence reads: CVSKPTGTEQYF. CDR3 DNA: TGTGTCAGCAAACCGACAGGGACCGAGCAGTACTTC.

The CDR3 loop reads CASSFAGPPNEKLFF. The CDR3 coding sequence is TGTGCCAGCAGCTTTGCTGGGCCGCCTAATGAAAAACTGTTTTTT. V usage is TRBV7-3 and J usage is TRBJ1-4; D is unresolved. The CDR3 consists of 15 residues. Trimming took 3 bases from V and 3 from J, leaving 11 bases between them. Germline V gene data show CDR1 as SGHTA and CDR2 as FQGTGA.

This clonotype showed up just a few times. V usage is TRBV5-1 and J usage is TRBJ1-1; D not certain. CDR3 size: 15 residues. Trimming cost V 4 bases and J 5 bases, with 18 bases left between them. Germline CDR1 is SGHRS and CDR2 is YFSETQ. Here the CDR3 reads CASSVTGSSGTEAFF. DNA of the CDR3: TGCGCCAGCAGCGTAACCGGGTCTAGTGGAACTGAAGCTTTCTTT.

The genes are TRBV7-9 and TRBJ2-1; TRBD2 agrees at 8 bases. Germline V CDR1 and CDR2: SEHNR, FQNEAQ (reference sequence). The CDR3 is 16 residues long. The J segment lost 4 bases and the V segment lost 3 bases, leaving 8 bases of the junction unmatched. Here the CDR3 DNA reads TGTGCCAGCAGCTTGGGAGCGGGAGTGATGTACAATGAGCAGTTCTTC. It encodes CASSLGAGVMYNEQFF.